These T cell receptor beta chains were read from a single sample in a study of T-cell reconstitution after alpha-beta-depleted transplantation in children. Via MiXCR, TCRdb re-called the PCR reads, giving one row per CDR3 protein. Of 800,000 to 1,000,000 distinct CDR3 sequences listed, less than 30% are singletons. The specimen comprised PBMCs, mostly from graft donor cells, sampled 360 days after TCRalphabeta/CD19-depleted stem cell transplant. The receptors stem from a boy under three years old who had a stem cell transplant for SCID, so the T cells may come from the graft donor. The CDR3 runs from the conserved cysteine through the conserved F or W. Fields, in order: CDR3 DNA, CDR3 protein, V gene, J gene, clone size, D gene. A D gene is named only where the DNA matches it firmly. A clone size is listed for some rows: how often the clone was seen (once, few, many), or a class if it is expanded.

cdr3_nt: TGTGCCATCTCCGGGACTATCTACGACGAGCAGTACTTC
cdr3_aa: CAISGTIYDEQYF
v_call: TRBV2
j_call: TRBJ2-7
clone_size: -
d_call: TRBD2

cdr3_nt: TGCAGTGCTAGAGCAGGCAGGGTGAGAACCGGGGAGCTGTTTTTT
cdr3_aa: CSARAGRVRTGELFF
v_call: TRBV20-1
j_call: TRBJ2-2
clone_size: -
d_call: -

cdr3_nt: TGTGCCAGCAGTTATTACAGGGGGCAGAAGTTCTTC
cdr3_aa: CASSYYRGQKFF
v_call: TRBV6-2/TRBV6-3
j_call: TRBJ2-1
clone_size: few
d_call: TRBD1

cdr3_nt: TGTGCCAGCACTAACGGGGCCGGGGAGCTGTTTTTT
cdr3_aa: CASTNGAGELFF
v_call: TRBV6-2/TRBV6-3
j_call: TRBJ2-2
clone_size: few
d_call: -

cdr3_nt: TGTGCCAGCTCACCACCGAGGAGGGCCGAGCAGTACTTC
cdr3_aa: CASSPPRRAEQYF
v_call: TRBV18
j_call: TRBJ2-7
clone_size: -
d_call: -

cdr3_nt: TGTGCCAGCAGCAAAGTCCCAGGGCCGAAGTTACTAGCGGGCCTACAAGAGACCCAGTACTTC
cdr3_aa: CASSKVPGPKLLAGLQETQYF
v_call: TRBV11-2
j_call: TRBJ2-5
clone_size: -
d_call: TRBD2

cdr3_nt: TGTGCCGGCCTGAGGGGACCTCACTCTGGGGCCAACGTCCTGACTTTC
cdr3_aa: CAGLRGPHSGANVLTF
v_call: TRBV2
j_call: TRBJ2-6
clone_size: -
d_call: -

cdr3_nt: TGTGCCAGCAGCTCCGGACTAGCGGGGGCCCCAGAGACCCAGTACTTC
cdr3_aa: CASSSGLAGAPETQYF
v_call: TRBV7-9
j_call: TRBJ2-5
clone_size: -
d_call: TRBD2

cdr3_nt: TGTGCCAGCAGTTTACCCGGGAACCGCTATGGCTACACCTTC
cdr3_aa: CASSLPGNRYGYTF
v_call: TRBV28
j_call: TRBJ1-2
clone_size: -
d_call: -

cdr3_nt: TGTGCCAGCGTTAGCGGGGGCCTCTCCTACAATGAGCAGTTCTTC
cdr3_aa: CASVSGGLSYNEQFF
v_call: TRBV6-2/TRBV6-3
j_call: TRBJ2-1
clone_size: few
d_call: TRBD2

cdr3_nt: TGTGCCAGCAGCCAAGGGCCCCTTCAGTCGGAGACCCAGTACTTC
cdr3_aa: CASSQGPLQSETQYF
v_call: TRBV4-2
j_call: TRBJ2-5
clone_size: -
d_call: -

cdr3_nt: TGCGCCAGCAGCAGCGGAACTTTAGGGCCCAAGGAGGGGTACTTC
cdr3_aa: CASSSGTLGPKEGYF
v_call: TRBV5-1
j_call: TRBJ2-7
clone_size: -
d_call: -

cdr3_nt: TGTGCCAGCTCACCGGCGCAGCGGGGGTTCGGTGATACGCAGTATTTT
cdr3_aa: CASSPAQRGFGDTQYF
v_call: TRBV18
j_call: TRBJ2-3
clone_size: -
d_call: TRBD2

cdr3_nt: TGCGCCAGCAGCCGGGGAACAGGGAACGATGAGCAGTTCTTC
cdr3_aa: CASSRGTGNDEQFF
v_call: TRBV5-1
j_call: TRBJ2-1
clone_size: few
d_call: -

cdr3_nt: TGCGCCAGCAGCCCCTGGTTAGGGTCGAAGCCCGCGGGGCAGTTCTTC
cdr3_aa: CASSPWLGSKPAGQFF
v_call: TRBV4-1
j_call: TRBJ2-1
clone_size: few
d_call: -